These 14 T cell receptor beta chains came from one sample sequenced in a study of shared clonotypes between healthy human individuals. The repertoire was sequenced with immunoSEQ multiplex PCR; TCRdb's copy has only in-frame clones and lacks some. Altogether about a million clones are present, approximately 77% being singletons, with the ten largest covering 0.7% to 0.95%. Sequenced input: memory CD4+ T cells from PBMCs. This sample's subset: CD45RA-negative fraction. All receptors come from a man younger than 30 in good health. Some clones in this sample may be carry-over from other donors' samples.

CDR3 in DNA: TGTGCCAGCAGTTTATCGGGGGGTACGCAGTATTTT. Translating gives CASSLSGGTQYF. J is TRBJ2-3 and V is TRBV27; D perhaps matches TRBD2 (6 bases). Germline loops: CDR1 MNHEY, CDR2 SMNVEV (reference sequence). The ends were cut back, 0 bases at V and 8 bases at J, with 6 bases in the middle. The CDR3 has 12 residues.

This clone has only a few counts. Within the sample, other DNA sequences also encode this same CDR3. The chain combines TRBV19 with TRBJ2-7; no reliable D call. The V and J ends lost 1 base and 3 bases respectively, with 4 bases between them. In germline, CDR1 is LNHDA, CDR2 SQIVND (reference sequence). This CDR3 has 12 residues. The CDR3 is CASSIGGYEQYF. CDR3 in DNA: TGTGCCAGTAGTATAGGAGGCTACGAGCAGTACTTC.

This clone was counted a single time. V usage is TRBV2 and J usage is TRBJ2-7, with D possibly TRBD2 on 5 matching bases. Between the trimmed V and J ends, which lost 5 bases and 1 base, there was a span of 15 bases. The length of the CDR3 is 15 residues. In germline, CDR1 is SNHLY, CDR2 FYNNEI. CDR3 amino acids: CASSRGMTVSYEQYF. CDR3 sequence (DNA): TGTGCCAGCAGTAGAGGGATGACCGTTTCCTACGAGCAGTACTTC.

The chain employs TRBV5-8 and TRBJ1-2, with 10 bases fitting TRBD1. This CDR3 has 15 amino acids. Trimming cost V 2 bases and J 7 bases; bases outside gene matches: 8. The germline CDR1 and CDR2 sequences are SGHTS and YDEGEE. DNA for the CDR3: TGTGCCAGCAGCTTCGTCGACAGGGGGCAAGGTGGCTACACCTTC. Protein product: CASSFVDRGQGGYTF.

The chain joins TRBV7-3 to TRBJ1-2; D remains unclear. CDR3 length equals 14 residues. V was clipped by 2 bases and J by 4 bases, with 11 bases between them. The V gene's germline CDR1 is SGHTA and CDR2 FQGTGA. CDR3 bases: TGTGCCAGCAGCTTATACCCGGACGGCTATGGCTACACCTTC. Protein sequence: CASSLYPDGYGYTF.

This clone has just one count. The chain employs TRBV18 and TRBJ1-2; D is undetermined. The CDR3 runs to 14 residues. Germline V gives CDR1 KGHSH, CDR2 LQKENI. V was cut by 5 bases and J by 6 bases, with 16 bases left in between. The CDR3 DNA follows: TGTGCCAGCTCATCGAGACAAGCGGCTGATGGCTACACCTTC. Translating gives CASSSRQAADGYTF.

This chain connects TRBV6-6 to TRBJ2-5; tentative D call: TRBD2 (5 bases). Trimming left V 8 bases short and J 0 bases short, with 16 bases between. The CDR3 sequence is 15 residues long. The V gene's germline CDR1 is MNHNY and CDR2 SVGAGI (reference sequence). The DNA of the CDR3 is TGTGCCAGCTTCCGGGGTTCTTCGTACCAAGAGACCCAGTACTTC. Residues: CASFRGSSYQETQYF.

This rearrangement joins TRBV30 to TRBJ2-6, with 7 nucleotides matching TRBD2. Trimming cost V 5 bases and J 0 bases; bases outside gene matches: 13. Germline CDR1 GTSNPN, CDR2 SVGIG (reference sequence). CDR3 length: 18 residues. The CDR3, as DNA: TGTGCCTGGGGGGGGGACGGGGGTGGAAGCTCTGGGGCCAACGTCCTGACTTTC. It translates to CAWGGDGGGSSGANVLTF.

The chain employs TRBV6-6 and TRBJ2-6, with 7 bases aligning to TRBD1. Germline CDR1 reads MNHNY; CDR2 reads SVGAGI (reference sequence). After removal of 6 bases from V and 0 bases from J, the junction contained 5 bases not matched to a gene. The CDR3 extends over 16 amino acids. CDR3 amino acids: CASRRTGPSGANVLTF. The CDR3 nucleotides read TGTGCCAGCAGACGGACAGGCCCCTCTGGGGCCAACGTCCTGACTTTC.

CDR3 in DNA: TGTGCCAGCAGCTTAAATCGGCTCGCGAACACCGGGGAGCTGTTTTTT. As protein: CASSLNRLANTGELFF. The chain joins TRBV7-3 to TRBJ2-2; D gene unclear. The CDR3 has 16 residues. CDR1 is SGHTA and CDR2 is FQGTGA in the germline V gene. Trimming took off 1 base at V and 0 bases at J, with 9 bases between the two ends.

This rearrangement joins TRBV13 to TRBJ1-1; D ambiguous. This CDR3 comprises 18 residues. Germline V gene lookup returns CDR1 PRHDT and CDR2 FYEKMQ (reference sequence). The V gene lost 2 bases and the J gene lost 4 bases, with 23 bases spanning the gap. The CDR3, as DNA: TGTGCCAGCAGCTTATATCCCCTCCTGACTTACGACATCACTGAAGCTTTCTTT. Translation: CASSLYPLLTYDITEAFF.

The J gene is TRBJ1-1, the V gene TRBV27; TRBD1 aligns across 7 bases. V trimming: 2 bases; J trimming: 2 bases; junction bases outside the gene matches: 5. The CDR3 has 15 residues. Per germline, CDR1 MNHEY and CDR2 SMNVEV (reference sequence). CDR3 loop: CASSLNRGQNTEAFF. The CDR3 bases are TGTGCCAGCAGTTTAAACAGGGGCCAAAACACTGAAGCTTTCTTT.

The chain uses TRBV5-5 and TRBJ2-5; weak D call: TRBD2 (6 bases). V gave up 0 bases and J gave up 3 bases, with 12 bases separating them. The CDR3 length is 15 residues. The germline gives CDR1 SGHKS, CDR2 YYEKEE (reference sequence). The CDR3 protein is CASSLGGGIEETQYF. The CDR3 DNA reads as TGTGCCAGCAGCTTGGGCGGAGGGATTGAAGAGACCCAGTACTTC.

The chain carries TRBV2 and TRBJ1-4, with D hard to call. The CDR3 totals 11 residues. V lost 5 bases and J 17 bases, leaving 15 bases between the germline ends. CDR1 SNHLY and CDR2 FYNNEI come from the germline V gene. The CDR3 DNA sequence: TGTGCCAGCAGTCCCGACCGGGTCAGTTTTTTT. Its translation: CASSPDRVSFF. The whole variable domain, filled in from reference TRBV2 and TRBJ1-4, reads EPEVTQTPSHQVTQMGQEVILRCVPISNHLYFYWYRQILGQKVEFLVSFYNNEISEKSEIFDDQFSVERPDGSNFTLKIRSTKLEDSAMYFCASSPDRVSFFGSGTQLSVL.